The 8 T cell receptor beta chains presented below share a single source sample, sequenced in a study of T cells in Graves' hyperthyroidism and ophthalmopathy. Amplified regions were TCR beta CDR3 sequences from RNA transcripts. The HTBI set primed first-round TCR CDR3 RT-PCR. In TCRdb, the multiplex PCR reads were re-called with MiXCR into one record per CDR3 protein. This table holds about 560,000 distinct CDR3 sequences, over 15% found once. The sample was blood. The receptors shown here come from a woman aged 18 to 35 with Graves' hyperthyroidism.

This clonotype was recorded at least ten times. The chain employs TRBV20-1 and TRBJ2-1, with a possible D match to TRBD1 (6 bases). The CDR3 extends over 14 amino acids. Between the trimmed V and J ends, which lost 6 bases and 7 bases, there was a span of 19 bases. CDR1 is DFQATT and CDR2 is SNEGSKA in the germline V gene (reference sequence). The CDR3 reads CSAPYAGQLNEQFF. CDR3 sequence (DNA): TGCAGTGCGCCGTACGCCGGACAGCTGAATGAGCAGTTCTTC.

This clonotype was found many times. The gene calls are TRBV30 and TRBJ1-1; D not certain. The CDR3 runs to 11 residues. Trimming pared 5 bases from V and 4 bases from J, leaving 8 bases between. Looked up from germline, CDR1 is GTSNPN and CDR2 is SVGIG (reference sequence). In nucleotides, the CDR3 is TGTGCCTGGGACTCTGGCACTGAAGCTTTCTTT. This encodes CAWDSGTEAFF.

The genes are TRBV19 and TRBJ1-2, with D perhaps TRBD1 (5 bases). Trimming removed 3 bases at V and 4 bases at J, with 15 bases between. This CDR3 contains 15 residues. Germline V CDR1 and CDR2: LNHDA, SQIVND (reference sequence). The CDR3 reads CASSIGDRAFYGYTF. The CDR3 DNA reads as TGTGCCAGTAGTATTGGGGACCGAGCCTTCTATGGCTACACCTTC. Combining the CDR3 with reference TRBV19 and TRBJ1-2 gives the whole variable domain DGGITQSPKYLFRKEGQNVTLSCEQNLNHDAMYWYRQDPGQGLRLIYYSQIVNDFQKGDIAEGYSVSREKKESFPLTVTSAQKNPTAFYLCASSIGDRAFYGYTFGSGTRLTVV.

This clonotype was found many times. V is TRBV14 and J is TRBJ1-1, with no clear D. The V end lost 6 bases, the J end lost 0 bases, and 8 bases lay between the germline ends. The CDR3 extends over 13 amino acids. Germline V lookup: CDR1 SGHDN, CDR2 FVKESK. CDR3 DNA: TGTGCCAGCAGGCCTAAACTGAACACTGAAGCTTTCTTT. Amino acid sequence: CASRPKLNTEAFF.

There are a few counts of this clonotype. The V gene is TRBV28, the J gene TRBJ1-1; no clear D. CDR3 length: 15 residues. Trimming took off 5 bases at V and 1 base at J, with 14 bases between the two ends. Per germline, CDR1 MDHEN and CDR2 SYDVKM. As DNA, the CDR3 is TGTGCCAGCAGTCCCCGACGGGTGAAGAACACTGAAGCTTTCTTT. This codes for CASSPRRVKNTEAFF. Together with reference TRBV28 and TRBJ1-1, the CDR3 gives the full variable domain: DVKVTQSSRYLVKRTGEKVFLECVQDMDHENMFWYRQDPGLGLRLIYFSYDVKMKEKGDIPEGYSVSREKKERFSLILESASTNQTSMYLCASSPRRVKNTEAFFGQGTRLTVV.

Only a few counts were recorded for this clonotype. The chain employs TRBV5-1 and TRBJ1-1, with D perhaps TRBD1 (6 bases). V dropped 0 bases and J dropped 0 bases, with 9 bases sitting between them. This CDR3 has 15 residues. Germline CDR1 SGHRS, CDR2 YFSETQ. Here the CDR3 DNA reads TGCGCCAGCAGCTTGGTTGGGGGCGTGAACACTGAAGCTTTCTTT. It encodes CASSLVGGVNTEAFF.

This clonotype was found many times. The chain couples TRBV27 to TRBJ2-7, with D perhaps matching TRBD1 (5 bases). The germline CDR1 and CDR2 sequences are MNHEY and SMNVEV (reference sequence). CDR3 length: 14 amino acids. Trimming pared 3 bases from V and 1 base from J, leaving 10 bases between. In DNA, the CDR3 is TGTGCCAGCAGTTTCCAGGGTAGGTCCTACGAGCAGTACTTC. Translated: CASSFQGRSYEQYF.

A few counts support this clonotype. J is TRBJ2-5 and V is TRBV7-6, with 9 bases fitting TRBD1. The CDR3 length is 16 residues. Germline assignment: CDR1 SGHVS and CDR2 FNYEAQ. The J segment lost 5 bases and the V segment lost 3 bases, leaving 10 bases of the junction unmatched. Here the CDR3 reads CASSFTGTGSGETQYF. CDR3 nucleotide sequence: TGTGCCAGCAGCTTTACCGGGACAGGGTCGGGGGAGACCCAGTACTTC.